This T cell receptor beta chain stems from a study of T-cell reconstitution after alpha-beta-depleted transplantation in children. This clonotype was counted at least ten times. Unique molecular identifiers were built into the TCRbeta library. TCRdb redid the calling of the PCR reads with MiXCR, one entry per CDR3 protein. The table records tens of thousands of distinct CDR3 sequences, 7% to 8% of them present only once. The CDR3 has 15 amino acids. The germline CDR1 and CDR2 sequences are SNHLY and FYNNEI. Trimming shortened V by 7 bases and J by 0 bases, and 16 bases separated the two germline ends.

The TCR originated in a human donor who donated a stem cell graft to a child with acute lymphoblastic leukemia. This specimen was PBMCs from the stem cell graft donor, taken from the stem cell graft. The chain is built from TRBV2 and TRBJ2-7, with TRBD1 as a possible D gene (7 bases). The CDR3: CASTEGQTSSYEQYF. CDR3 sequence (DNA): TGTGCCAGCACCGAGGGACAGACTAGCTCCTACGAGCAGTACTTC.